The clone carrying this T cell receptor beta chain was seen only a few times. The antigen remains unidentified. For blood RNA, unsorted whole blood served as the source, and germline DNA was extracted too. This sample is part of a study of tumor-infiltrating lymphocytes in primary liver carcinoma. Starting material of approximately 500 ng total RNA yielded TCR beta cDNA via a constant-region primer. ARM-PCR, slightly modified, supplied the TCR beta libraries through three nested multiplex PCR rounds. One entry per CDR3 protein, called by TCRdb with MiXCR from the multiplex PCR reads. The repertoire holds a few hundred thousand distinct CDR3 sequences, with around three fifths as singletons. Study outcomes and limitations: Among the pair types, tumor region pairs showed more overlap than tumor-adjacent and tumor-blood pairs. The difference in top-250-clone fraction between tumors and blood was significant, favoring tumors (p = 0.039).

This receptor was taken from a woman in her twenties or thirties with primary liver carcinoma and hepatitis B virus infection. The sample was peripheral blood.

The CDR3 coding sequence is TGCAGCGTTGAAGAAATCACCGGGGAGCTGTTTTTT. Amino acids: CSVEEITGELFF. J is TRBJ2-2 and V is TRBV29-1; D is unclear. This CDR3 has 12 residues. Trimming removed 0 bases at V and 4 bases at J, with 3 bases between. Germline values: CDR1 SQVTM, CDR2 ANQGSEA.